This entry lists 28 T cell receptor beta chains sequenced from one sample in a study of T cell repertoires in cytomegalovirus infection. The antigens these receptors bind are not known. Each CDR3 protein is one row after TCRdb ran MiXCR on the reads. The sample comprises over 100,000 distinct CDR3 sequences, around 10% of which are singletons, and approximately 31% rests with the top ten. Sequencing was performed on PBMCs, sequenced either directly or after in vitro stimulation (not recorded which). These receptors were taken from a human donor in good health (CMV status not recorded). Some clones in this sample may be carry-over from other donors' samples.

This clonotype was counted at least ten times. The CDR3 loop is CASSFPQGLNTEAFF. The DNA for the CDR3 is TGTGCCAGCAGTTTCCCGCAAGGCTTGAACACTGAAGCTTTCTTT. The V gene is TRBV28, the J gene TRBJ1-1; no definite D call. Trimming removed 3 bases from V and 0 bases from J, with 11 bases in between. The CDR3 is 15 amino acids. Per germline, CDR1 MDHEN and CDR2 SYDVKM.

This rearrangement joins TRBV24-1 to TRBJ2-3; possible D gene TRBD2, 6 bases. Germline values: CDR1 KGHDR, CDR2 SFDVKD. The CDR3 totals 16 residues. V was clipped by 5 bases and J by 4 bases, with 18 bases between them. CDR3: CATSGRYGSGADTQYF. DNA for the CDR3: TGTGCCACCAGTGGGAGGTACGGGAGTGGAGCAGATACGCAGTATTTT.

This clonotype appeared many times. The rearrangement links TRBV7-9 to TRBJ2-1; no firm D call. The CDR3 loop spans 12 amino acids. Between the trimmed V and J ends, which lost 1 base and 13 bases, there was a span of 11 bases. CDR1 and CDR2 (germline): SEHNR, FQNEAQ (reference sequence). The CDR3 nucleotides read TGTGCCAGCAGCTTAGTCGGGCCCTTCCAGTTCTTC. Protein sequence: CASSLVGPFQFF.

The chain links TRBV2 to TRBJ1-1, with D perhaps TRBD1 (5 bases). CDR1 is SNHLY and CDR2 is FYNNEI in the germline V gene. The V end lost 7 bases, the J end lost 1 base, and 13 bases lay between the germline ends. The CDR3 spans 14 residues. CDR3 in DNA: TGTGCCAGCATTTGGAGCAGGGAGAACACTGAAGCTTTCTTT. Protein sequence: CASIWSRENTEAFF.

On this clonotype: A much larger clone is a single base away; this may be a read error. This sequence joins TRBV7-2 and TRBJ2-2; the match to TRBD1 covers 7 bases. The CDR3 has 14 residues. The V segment lost 7 bases and the J segment 6 bases; nucleotides outside the gene matches: 8. Germline CDR1 and CDR2: SGHTA and FQGNSA. DNA of the CDR3: TGTGCCAGCAACGTAAGACAGGGTTCCGGGGAGCTGTTTTTT. Amino acid sequence: CASNVRQGSGELFF. Looking up the rest from reference TRBV7-2 and TRBJ2-2 gives the full variable domain: GAGVSQSPSNKVTEKGKDVELRCDPISGHTALYWYRQSLGQGLEFLIYFQGNSAPDKSGLPSDRFSAERTGGSVSTLTIQRTQQEDSAVYLCASNVRQGSGELFFGEGSRLTVL.

Many counts were recorded for this clonotype. The V call is TRBV6-1, the J call TRBJ2-1, with D possibly being TRBD1 or TRBD2 (5 bases each). Per the germline V gene, CDR1 is MNHNS and CDR2 is SASEGT. The CDR3 length is 15 residues. The ends were cut back, 6 bases at V and 6 bases at J, with 18 bases in the middle. The CDR3 region has the DNA TGTGCCAGCAGACTCGGAGAGTCGGGACCCAATGAGCAGTTCTTC. It codes for CASRLGESGPNEQFF.

This clonotype has more than one count but fewer than ten. The genes are TRBV7-9 and TRBJ2-7, with 8 bases matching TRBD1. In germline, CDR1 is SEHNR, CDR2 FQNEAQ (reference sequence). This CDR3 contains 15 residues. V shed 5 bases and J 2 bases; nucleotides not matched to a gene: 8. CDR3 in DNA: TGTGCCAGCAGCGCGGGACAGGCGCGCACCTACGAGCAGTACTTC. Translation gives CASSAGQARTYEQYF.

This clonotype showed up just a few times. The rearrangement uses TRBV5-4 and TRBJ2-3, with D possibly matching TRBD2 (6 bases). Looked up from germline, CDR1 is SGHNT and CDR2 is YYREEE (reference sequence). The CDR3 has 16 amino acids. V dropped 0 bases and J dropped 0 bases, with 11 bases sitting between them. The CDR3 sequence: CASSLALALSTDTQYF. The CDR3 DNA sequence: TGTGCCAGCAGCTTGGCCCTAGCGCTGAGCACAGATACGCAGTATTTT.

This clonotype was counted at least ten times. The chain has TRBV7-2 and TRBJ2-3, with D hard to call. This CDR3 region has 14 residues. Germline-derived CDR1 and CDR2 are SGHTA and FQGNSA. V was clipped by 1 base and J by 2 bases, with 7 bases between them. The CDR3, as DNA: TGTGCCAGCAGCTTAGGTACTGACACAGATACGCAGTATTTT. This codes for CASSLGTDTDTQYF.

The chain uses TRBV4-1 and TRBJ2-1; D may be TRBD2 (5 bases). V gave up 1 base and J gave up 4 bases, with 11 bases separating them. The length of the CDR3 is 15 residues. Germline CDR1 and CDR2: MGHRA and YSYEKL. In nucleotides, the CDR3 is TGCGCCAGCAGCCAAGCCGTGGACTGGTACAATGAGCAGTTCTTC. It translates to CASSQAVDWYNEQFF.

This chain uses TRBV2 with TRBJ2-7; 7 bases agree with TRBD2. In germline, CDR1 is SNHLY, CDR2 FYNNEI. Trimming at V came to 4 bases and at J to 1 base, leaving 1 base not matched to a gene. The length of the CDR3 is 13 residues. The CDR3 loop reads CASSASGSYEQYV. The CDR3, as DNA: TGTGCCAGCAGTGCTAGCGGTTCCTACGAGCAGTACGTC.

In this sample, this clonotype turned up many times. The rearrangement links TRBV20-1 to TRBJ2-7; no definite D call. Trimming pared 0 bases from V and 1 base from J, leaving 7 bases between. Looked up from germline, CDR1 is DFQATT and CDR2 is SNEGSKA (reference sequence). The CDR3 is made up of 13 amino acids. CDR3 sequence (DNA): TGCAGTGCTAGAGATGACCCTTCCTACGAGCAGTACTTC. It codes for CSARDDPSYEQYF.

The rearrangement joins TRBV7-2 to TRBJ1-1, with TRBD1 matching 7 bases. This CDR3 spans 15 amino acids. CDR1 is SGHTA, CDR2 FQGNSA, per germline. The trim removed 5 bases at V and 4 bases at J, leaving 10 bases unmatched. The chain's CDR3 is CASSSRQGIGTEAFF. CDR3 DNA sequence: TGTGCCAGCAGCAGCCGACAGGGAATCGGCACTGAAGCTTTCTTT.

Turning to this clonotype: One base away lies a much larger clone, so this may be a sequencing read error. The rearrangement joins TRBV7-2 to TRBJ2-1, with TRBD2 matching over 8 bases. CDR1 and CDR2 (germline): SGHTA, FQGNSA. The CDR3 sequence is 16 residues long. Trimming at V came to 0 bases and at J to 6 bases, leaving 7 bases not matched to a gene. The CDR3 region has the DNA TGTGCCAGCAGCTTAGCAACACTAGCGGAAGTCAATGAGCAGTTCTTC. Its protein product is CASSLATLAEVNEQFF.

This clonotype was counted ten times or more. Here the CDR3 omits its conserved ending phenylalanine or tryptophan, so a read error is the likely source. The chain has TRBV7-2 and TRBJ2-1; 8 bases map to TRBD1. The V and J ends lost 5 bases and 7 bases, in that order; junction bases with no gene match: 7. The CDR3 has 14 amino acids. From germline, CDR1 is SGHTA and CDR2 FQGNSA. The CDR3 sequence is CASSKGQGFNEQFL. CDR3 in DNA: TGTGCCAGCAGCAAAGGACAGGGCTTTAATGAGCAGTTCTTA.

This clonotype was observed a few times. This chain joins TRBV28 and TRBJ1-4; no clear D gene. The V end was cut by 4 bases, the J end by 2 bases, with 14 bases between. The germline gives CDR1 MDHEN, CDR2 SYDVKM. The CDR3 has 16 residues. CDR3 in DNA: TGTGCCAGCAGTTATTACCCGGTCGGCACTAATGAAAAACTGTTTTTT. Protein sequence: CASSYYPVGTNEKLFF. Using reference TRBV28 and TRBJ1-4 for the parts outside the CDR3, the full variable domain is DVKVTQSSRYLVKRTGEKVFLECVQDMDHENMFWYRQDPGLGLRLIYFSYDVKMKEKGDIPEGYSVSREKKERFSLILESASTNQTSMYLCASSYYPVGTNEKLFFGSGTQLSVL.

This clonotype has only a few counts. The chain carries TRBV7-9 and TRBJ1-6, with 8 bases identical to TRBD1. From germline, CDR1 is SEHNR and CDR2 FQNEAQ (reference sequence). Trimming removed 4 bases from V and 8 bases from J; junction bases left unmatched: 7. The CDR3 spans 15 residues. The CDR3 DNA reads TGTGCCAGCAGCTCGTCCAGGGGGCGGGATTCACCCCTCCACTTT. It specifies CASSSSRGRDSPLHF.

This clonotype was detected many times. The chain has TRBV7-2 and TRBJ2-5, with 9 nucleotides matching TRBD2. The trim removed 3 bases at V and 5 bases at J, leaving 7 bases unmatched. The CDR3 loop spans 15 amino acids. The V gene's germline CDR1 is SGHTA and CDR2 FQGNSA. The CDR3 coding sequence is TGTGCCAGCAGCTTTCTAGCGGGACCCGGGGAGACCCAGTACTTC. This sequence encodes CASSFLAGPGETQYF.

The CDR3 reads CASSRAGADTQYF. As DNA, the CDR3 is TGTGCCAGCAGCCGGGCCGGGGCTGACACCCAGTACTTC. The chain joins TRBV7-9 to TRBJ2-5; either TRBD1 or TRBD2 may supply D (5 bases each). Trimming cost V 5 bases and J 8 bases, with 15 bases left between them. Germline loops: CDR1 SEHNR, CDR2 FQNEAQ (reference sequence). The CDR3 is made up of 13 amino acids.

This clonotype has only a few counts. The chain uses TRBV9 and TRBJ2-1, with 8 nucleotides matching TRBD1. This CDR3 is built from 14 residues. The trim removed 0 bases at V and 9 bases at J, leaving 5 bases unmatched. The germline gives CDR1 SGDLS, CDR2 YYNGEE. The CDR3 bases are TGTGCCAGCAGCGTAGAATCAGGGGGCCTTGAGCAGTTCTTC. Translated, it gives CASSVESGGLEQFF.

This clonotype has a handful of counts. V usage is TRBV6-6 and J usage is TRBJ2-7; 8 bases line up with TRBD1. This CDR3 is built from 14 residues. Unmatched junction bases numbered 6, after V lost 6 bases and J lost 2 bases. CDR1 is MNHNY, CDR2 SVGAGI, per germline (reference sequence). The CDR3 nucleotides are TGTGCCAGCAGGAGGGACAGGTTCGCCTACGAGCAGTACGTC. It is translated as CASRRDRFAYEQYV.

On this clonotype: Given a much more abundant clone one base away, this may be a read error. V gene TRBV12-3 or TRBV12-4 combines with J gene TRBJ1-2, with D hard to call. The CDR3 sequence is 13 residues long. Trimming took off 10 bases at V and 6 bases at J, with 18 bases between the two ends. CDR3 nucleotide sequence: TGTGCCATCACCTCTGACGGTTTTGATGGCTACACCTTC. Translating gives CAITSDGFDGYTF.

The table lists this clonotype with a few counts. The V gene is TRBV29-1, the J gene TRBJ1-2, with D perhaps TRBD1 (6 bases). The CDR3 sequence is 12 residues long. Trimming pared 7 bases from V and 8 bases from J, leaving 17 bases between. Germline lookup yields CDR1 SQVTM and CDR2 ANQGSEA. CDR3 region: CSARENRVGYTF. The CDR3 region has the DNA TGCAGCGCACGGGAGAACAGGGTCGGCTACACCTTC.

This clonotype was counted many times. The chain combines TRBV6-6 with TRBJ1-1, with unresolved D. The ends were cut back, 0 bases at V and 1 base at J, with 6 bases in the middle. CDR3 length: 14 residues. Looked up from germline, CDR1 is MNHNY and CDR2 is SVGAGI (reference sequence). The CDR3 region is CASSYSPGNTEAFF. The CDR3 DNA sequence: TGTGCCAGCAGTTACTCCCCCGGGAACACTGAAGCTTTCTTT.

This clonotype was counted between two and nine times. The genes are TRBV18 and TRBJ1-2; 7 bases agree with TRBD1. Germline V gene sequence: CDR1 KGHSH, CDR2 LQKENI. V shed 0 bases, J shed 0 bases, and the junction held 7 bases outside the gene matches. This CDR3 has 17 amino acids. The CDR3 protein is CASSPPAGGRTNYGYTF. CDR3 in DNA: TGTGCCAGCTCACCACCGGCAGGGGGGAGAACTAACTATGGCTACACCTTC.

This clonotype is termed medium-sized. The chain employs TRBV7-8 and TRBJ2-3; the D gene is possibly TRBD1 (6 bases). The length of the CDR3 is 16 residues. Trimming took 1 base from V and 0 from J, leaving 11 bases between them. CDR1 is SGHVS and CDR2 is FQNEAQ in the germline V gene. The CDR3, as DNA: TGTGCCAGCAGCTTAGGAGCCGGGACAAGCACAGATACGCAGTATTTT. This gives the protein CASSLGAGTSTDTQYF.

This clonotype appeared a few times. This sequence joins TRBV19 and TRBJ1-5; D uncertain. CDR1 and CDR2 (germline): LNHDA, SQIVND (reference sequence). Trimming took 5 bases from V and 4 from J, leaving 9 bases between them. This CDR3 has 13 residues. The chain's CDR3 is CASSPGLNQPQHF. The CDR3, as DNA: TGTGCCAGTAGTCCGGGCCTTAATCAGCCCCAGCATTTT.

The chain recombines TRBV18 with TRBJ2-5; D unclear. Germline lookup yields CDR1 KGHSH and CDR2 LQKENI. With 1 base removed from V and 5 bases from J, the gap between germline ends came to 11 bases. The CDR3 spans 14 residues. CDR3 nucleotides: TGTGCCAGCTCACCACTTTCTGAGTTTGAGACCCAGTACTTC. Protein product: CASSPLSEFETQYF.